The sequence of this TCR beta chain was determined in a study of cytomegalovirus exposure and HLA in healthy donors. Study-wide results and caveats: TCR beta V- and J-gene trimming, according to a later analysis, was linked to a missense DCLRE1C variant.

The PCR was carried out with 60 Vbeta primers and 13 Jbeta primers. Data came from immunoSEQ multiplex PCR; TCRdb stores just in-frame clones and leaves some out. The sample contains more than 200,000 clones, over 75% of which appear only once. From germline, CDR1 is GTSNPN and CDR2 SVGIG (reference sequence). The CDR3 loop spans 14 amino acids. V was pared by 2 bases and J by 10 bases, with 10 bases of the junction left unmatched. Note on this clone: Its antigen remains unidentified.

This sequence was found in a human donor in good health. The chain has TRBV30 and TRBJ1-5; 8 nucleotides match TRBD1. Sequencing was performed on PBMCs. The CDR3 protein is CAWSPMDRDDPQHF. The CDR3, as DNA: TGTGCCTGGAGTCCCATGGACAGGGATGATCCCCAGCATTTT.